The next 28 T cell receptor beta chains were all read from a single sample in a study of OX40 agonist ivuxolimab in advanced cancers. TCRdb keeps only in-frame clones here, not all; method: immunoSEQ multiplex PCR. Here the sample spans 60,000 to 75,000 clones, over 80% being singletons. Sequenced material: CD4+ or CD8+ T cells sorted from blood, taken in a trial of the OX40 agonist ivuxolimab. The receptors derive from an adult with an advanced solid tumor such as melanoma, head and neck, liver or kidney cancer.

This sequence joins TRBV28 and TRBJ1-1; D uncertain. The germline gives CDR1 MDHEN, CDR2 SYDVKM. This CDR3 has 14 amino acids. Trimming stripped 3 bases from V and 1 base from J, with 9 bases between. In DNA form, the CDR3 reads TGTGCCAGCAGTTTCCCCGGACCGAACACTGAAGCTTTCTTT. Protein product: CASSFPGPNTEAFF.

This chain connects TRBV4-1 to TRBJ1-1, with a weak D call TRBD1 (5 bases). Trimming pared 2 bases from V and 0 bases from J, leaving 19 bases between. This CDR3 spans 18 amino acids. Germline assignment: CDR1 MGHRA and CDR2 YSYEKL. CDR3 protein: CASSQLARGGRLNTEAFF. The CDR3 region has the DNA TGCGCCAGCAGCCAATTAGCTCGGGGGGGACGTTTGAACACTGAAGCTTTCTTT.

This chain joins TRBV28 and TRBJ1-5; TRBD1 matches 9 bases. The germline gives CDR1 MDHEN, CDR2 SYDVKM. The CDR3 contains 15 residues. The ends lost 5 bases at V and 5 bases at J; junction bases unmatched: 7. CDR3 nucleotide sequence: TGTGCCAGCAGTCACTGGGACAGGGTTGATCAGCCCCAGCATTTT. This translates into CASSHWDRVDQPQHF.

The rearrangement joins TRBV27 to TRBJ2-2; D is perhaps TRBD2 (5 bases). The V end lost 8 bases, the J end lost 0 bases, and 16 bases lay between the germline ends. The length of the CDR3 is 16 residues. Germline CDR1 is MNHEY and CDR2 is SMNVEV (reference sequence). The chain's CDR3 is CASCRDDSANTGELFF. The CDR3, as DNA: TGTGCCAGCTGCCGGGATGATAGCGCGAACACCGGGGAGCTGTTTTTT.

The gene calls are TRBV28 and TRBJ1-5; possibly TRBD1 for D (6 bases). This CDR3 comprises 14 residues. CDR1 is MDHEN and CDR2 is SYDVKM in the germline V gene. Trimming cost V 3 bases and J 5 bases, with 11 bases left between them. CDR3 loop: CASSFDRTYQPQHF. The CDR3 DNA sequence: TGTGCCAGCAGTTTCGACAGGACCTATCAGCCCCAGCATTTT.

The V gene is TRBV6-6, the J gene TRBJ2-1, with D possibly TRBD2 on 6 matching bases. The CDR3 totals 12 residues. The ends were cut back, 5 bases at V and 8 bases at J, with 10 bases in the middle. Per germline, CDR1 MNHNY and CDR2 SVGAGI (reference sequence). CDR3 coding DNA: TGTGCCAGCAGTCGGCGGGGCGATGAGCAGTTCTTC. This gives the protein CASSRRGDEQFF.

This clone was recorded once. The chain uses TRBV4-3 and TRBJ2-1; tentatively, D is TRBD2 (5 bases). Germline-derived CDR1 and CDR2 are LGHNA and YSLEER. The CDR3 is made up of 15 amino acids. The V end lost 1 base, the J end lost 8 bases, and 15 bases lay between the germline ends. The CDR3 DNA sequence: TGCGCCAGCAGCCAAGTGGTAGCAGCAGCGGATGAGCAGTTCTTC. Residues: CASSQVVAAADEQFF.

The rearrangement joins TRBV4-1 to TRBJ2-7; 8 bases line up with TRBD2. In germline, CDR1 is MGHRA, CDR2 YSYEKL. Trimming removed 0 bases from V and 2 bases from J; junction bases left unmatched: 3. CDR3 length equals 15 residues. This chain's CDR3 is CASSQEVAGPYEQYF. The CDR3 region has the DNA TGCGCCAGCAGCCAAGAAGTAGCGGGACCCTACGAGCAGTACTTC.

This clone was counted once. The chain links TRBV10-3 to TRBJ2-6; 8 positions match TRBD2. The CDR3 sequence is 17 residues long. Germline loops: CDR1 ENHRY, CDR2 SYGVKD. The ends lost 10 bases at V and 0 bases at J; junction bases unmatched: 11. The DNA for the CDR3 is TGTGCCAGCAAAGCGGGAGTTGCTATCTCTGGGGCCAACGTCCTGACTTTC. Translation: CASKAGVAISGANVLTF.

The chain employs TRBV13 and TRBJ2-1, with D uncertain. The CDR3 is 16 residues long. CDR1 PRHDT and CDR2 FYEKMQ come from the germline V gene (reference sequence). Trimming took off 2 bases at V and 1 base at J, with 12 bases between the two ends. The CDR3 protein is CASSLPHGSSYNEQFF. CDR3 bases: TGTGCCAGCAGCTTACCCCACGGATCATCCTACAATGAGCAGTTCTTC.

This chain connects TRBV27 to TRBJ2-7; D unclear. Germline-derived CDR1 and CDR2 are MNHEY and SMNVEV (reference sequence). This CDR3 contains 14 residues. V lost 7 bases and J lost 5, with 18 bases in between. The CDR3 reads CASTFSGFSNEQYF. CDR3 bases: TGTGCCAGCACATTTTCCGGATTTAGCAACGAGCAGTACTTC.

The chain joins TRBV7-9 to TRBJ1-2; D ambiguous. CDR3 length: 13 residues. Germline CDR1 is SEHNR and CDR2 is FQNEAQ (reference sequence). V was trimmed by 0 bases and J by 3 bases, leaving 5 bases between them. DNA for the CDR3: TGTGCCAGCAGCTTAGCGCGGGACTATGGCTACACCTTC. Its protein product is CASSLARDYGYTF.

CDR3 sequence: CASSFGGPSDTEAFF. The CDR3, as DNA: TGTGCCAGCAGTTTTGGGGGACCTTCAGACACTGAAGCTTTCTTT. The chain carries TRBV27 and TRBJ1-1; tentatively, D is TRBD1 (5 bases). The CDR3 is 15 residues long. Germline V gene sequence: CDR1 MNHEY, CDR2 SMNVEV (reference sequence). V lost 3 bases and J lost 3, with 14 bases in between.

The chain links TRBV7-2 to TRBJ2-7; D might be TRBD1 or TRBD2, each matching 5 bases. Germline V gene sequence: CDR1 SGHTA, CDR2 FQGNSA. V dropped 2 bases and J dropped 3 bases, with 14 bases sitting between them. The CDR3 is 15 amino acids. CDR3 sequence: CASSLSGDGFYEQYF. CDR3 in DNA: TGTGCCAGCAGCTTAAGTGGGGACGGGTTCTACGAGCAGTACTTC. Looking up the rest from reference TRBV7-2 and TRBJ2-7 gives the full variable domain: GAGVSQSPSNKVTEKGKDVELRCDPISGHTALYWYRQSLGQGLEFLIYFQGNSAPDKSGLPSDRFSAERTGGSVSTLTIQRTQQEDSAVYLCASSLSGDGFYEQYFGPGTRLTVT.

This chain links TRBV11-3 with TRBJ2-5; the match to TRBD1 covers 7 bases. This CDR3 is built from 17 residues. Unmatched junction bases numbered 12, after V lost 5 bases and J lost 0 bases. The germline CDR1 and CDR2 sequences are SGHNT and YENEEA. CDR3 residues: CASSRIRGSLYQETQYF. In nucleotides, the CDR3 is TGTGCCAGCAGCCGAATCAGGGGGTCCTTGTACCAAGAGACCCAGTACTTC.

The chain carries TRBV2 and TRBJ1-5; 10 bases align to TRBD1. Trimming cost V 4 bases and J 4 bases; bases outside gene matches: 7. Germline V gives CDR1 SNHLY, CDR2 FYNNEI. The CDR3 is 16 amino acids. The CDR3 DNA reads TGTGCCAGCAGTGCTTGGACAGGGGGAGTGAATCAGCCCCAGCATTTT. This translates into CASSAWTGGVNQPQHF.

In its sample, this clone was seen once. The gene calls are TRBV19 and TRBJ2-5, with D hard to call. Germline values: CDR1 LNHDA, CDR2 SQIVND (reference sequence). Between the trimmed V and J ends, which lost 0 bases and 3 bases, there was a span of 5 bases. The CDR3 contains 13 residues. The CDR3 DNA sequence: TGTGCCAGTAGTATAGATTCTGAAGAGACCCAGTACTTC. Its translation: CASSIDSEETQYF.

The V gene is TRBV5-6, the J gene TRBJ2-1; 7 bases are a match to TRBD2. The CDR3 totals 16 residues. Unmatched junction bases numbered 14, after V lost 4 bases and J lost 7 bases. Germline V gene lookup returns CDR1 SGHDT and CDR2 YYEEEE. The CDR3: CASSTITGLRENEQFF. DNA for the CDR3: TGTGCCAGCAGCACCATAACGGGACTAAGGGAGAATGAGCAGTTCTTC.

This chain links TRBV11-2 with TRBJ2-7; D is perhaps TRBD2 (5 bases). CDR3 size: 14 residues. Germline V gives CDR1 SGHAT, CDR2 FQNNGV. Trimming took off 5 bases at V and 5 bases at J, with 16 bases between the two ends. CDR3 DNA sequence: TGTGCCAGCAGCATCTCGGGGAGTTCTGACGAGCAGTACTTC. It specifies CASSISGSSDEQYF.

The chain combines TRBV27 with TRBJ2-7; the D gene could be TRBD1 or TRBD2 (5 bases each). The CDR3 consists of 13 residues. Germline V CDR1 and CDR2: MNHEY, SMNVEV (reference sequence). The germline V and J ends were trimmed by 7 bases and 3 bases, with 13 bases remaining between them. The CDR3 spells CASTWDGNYEQYF. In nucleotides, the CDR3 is TGTGCCAGCACCTGGGACGGTAACTACGAGCAGTACTTC.

The CDR3 nucleotides read TGTGCCAGCAGCGAGACAGGGCCCACCGGGGAGCTGTTTTTT. This encodes CASSETGPTGELFF. V usage is TRBV5-4 and J usage is TRBJ2-2, with 7 bases fitting TRBD1. The V and J ends lost 4 bases and 4 bases, in that order; junction bases with no gene match: 4. The germline V gene has CDR1 SGHNT and CDR2 YYREEE (reference sequence). This CDR3 is 14 amino acids long.

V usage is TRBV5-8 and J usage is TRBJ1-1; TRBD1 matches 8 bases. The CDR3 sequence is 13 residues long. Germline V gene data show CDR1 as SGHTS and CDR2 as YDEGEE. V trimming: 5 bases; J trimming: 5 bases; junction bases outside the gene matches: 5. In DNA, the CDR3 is TGTGCCAGCAGGCAGGGGGCGCGTACTGAAGCTTTCTTT. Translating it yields CASRQGARTEAFF.

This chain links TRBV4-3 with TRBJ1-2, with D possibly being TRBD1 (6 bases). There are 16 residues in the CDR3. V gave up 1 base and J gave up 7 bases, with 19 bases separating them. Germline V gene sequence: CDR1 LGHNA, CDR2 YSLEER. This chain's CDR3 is CASSQVPGTNLGGYTF. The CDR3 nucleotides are TGCGCCAGCAGCCAAGTTCCCGGGACAAACCTCGGTGGCTACACCTTC.

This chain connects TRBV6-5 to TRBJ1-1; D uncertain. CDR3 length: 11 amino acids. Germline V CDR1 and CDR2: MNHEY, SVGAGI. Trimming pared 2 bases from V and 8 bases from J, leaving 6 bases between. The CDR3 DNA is TGTGCCAGCAGTTACCAGGAAGAAGCTTTCTTT. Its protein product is CASSYQEEAFF.

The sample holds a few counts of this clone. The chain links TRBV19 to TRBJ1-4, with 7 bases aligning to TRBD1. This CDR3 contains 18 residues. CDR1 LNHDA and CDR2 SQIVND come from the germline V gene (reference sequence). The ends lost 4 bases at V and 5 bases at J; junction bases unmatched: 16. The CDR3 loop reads CASSTSLLGGTANEKLFF. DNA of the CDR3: TGTGCCAGTAGTACCTCCCTCCTCGGAGGGACAGCAAATGAAAAACTGTTTTTT. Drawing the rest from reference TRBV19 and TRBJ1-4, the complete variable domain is DGGITQSPKYLFRKEGQNVTLSCEQNLNHDAMYWYRQDPGQGLRLIYYSQIVNDFQKGDIAEGYSVSREKKESFPLTVTSAQKNPTAFYLCASSTSLLGGTANEKLFFGSGTQLSVL.

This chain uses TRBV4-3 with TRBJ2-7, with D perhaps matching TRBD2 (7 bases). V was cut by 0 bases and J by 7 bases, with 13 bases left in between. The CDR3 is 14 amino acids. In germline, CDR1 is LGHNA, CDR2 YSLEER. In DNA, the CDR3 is TGCGCCAGCAGCCAAGACCGGGGGGCGCGTGAGCAGTACTTC. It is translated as CASSQDRGAREQYF.

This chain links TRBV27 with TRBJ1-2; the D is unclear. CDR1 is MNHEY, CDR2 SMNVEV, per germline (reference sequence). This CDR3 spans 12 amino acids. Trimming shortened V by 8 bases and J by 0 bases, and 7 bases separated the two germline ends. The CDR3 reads CASASTNYGYTF. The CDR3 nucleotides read TGTGCCAGCGCCTCAACTAACTATGGCTACACCTTC.

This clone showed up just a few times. CDR3 loop: CASSVTGGSYEQYF. DNA for the CDR3: TGTGCCAGCAGCGTAACGGGCGGTTCCTACGAGCAGTACTTC. V is TRBV9 and J is TRBJ2-7; D is undetermined. This CDR3 is 14 amino acids long. The germline V gene has CDR1 SGDLS and CDR2 YYNGEE. The V end lost 1 base, the J end lost 1 base, and 9 bases lay between the germline ends. The full variable domain, its missing parts supplied by reference TRBV9 and TRBJ2-7, is DSGVTQTPKHLITATGQRVTLRCSPRSGDLSVYWYQQSLDQGLQFLIQYYNGEERAKGNILERFSAQQFPDLHSELNLSSLELGDSALYFCASSVTGGSYEQYFGPGTRLTVT.